A selection of T cell receptor beta chains follows, all from one sample in a study of T-cell memory formation after mild COVID-19. TCRdb analysed the 5' RACE reads with MiXCR anew, one entry per CDR3 protein. The sample lists under 400,000 distinct CDR3 sequences, 20% to 25% occurring once. What was sequenced was PBMCs or a T cell subset sorted from them (not recorded which). These receptors all stem from an adult woman who had mild COVID-19 (a few samples of this study predate the infection). Cell type and time point are not known. Both conserved end residues are part of each CDR3. A D gene is named only where the DNA matches it firmly. The size field is filled for only some rows; it gives once, few, many or a size class.

j_call | v_call | d_call | cdr3_length | clone_size | cdr3_nt | cdr3_aa
TRBJ2-5 | TRBV7-8 | TRBD1 | 20 | many | TGTGCCAGCAGCTCCAAGACAGGGGAAGTGGTCAAGTGGAGTAGGGAGACCCAGTACTTC | CASSSKTGEVVKWSRETQYF
TRBJ2-1 | TRBV5-5 | TRBD2 | 14 | - | TGTGCCAGCACACTAGCGGGGGGGCCACATGAGCAGTTCTTC | CASTLAGGPHEQFF
TRBJ2-5 | TRBV10-3 | - | 13 | - | TGTGCCATCAGCCCAGGGTTCTTAGAGACCCAGTACTTC | CAISPGFLETQYF
TRBJ1-2 | TRBV12-3/TRBV12-4 | - | 17 | - | TGTGCCAGCAGTTATTCGCAGGGGCCGAAACCTCACTATGGCTACACCTTC | CASSYSQGPKPHYGYTF
TRBJ2-5 | TRBV20-1 | - | 11 | many | TGCAGTGCTAGCGGGGGAGAGACCCAGTACTTC | CSASGGETQYF
TRBJ1-5 | TRBV5-6 | - | 17 | - | TGTGCCAGCAGCTTGGCCCGGGCAGGGTATAGCAATCAGCCCCAGCATTTT | CASSLARAGYSNQPQHF
TRBJ2-1 | TRBV11-1 | TRBD2 | 16 | - | TGTGCCAGCAGCTTAGTTGGGGCGGGGGTCCACAATGAGCAGTTCTTC | CASSLVGAGVHNEQFF
TRBJ2-2 | TRBV12-3/TRBV12-4 | TRBD2 | 18 | few | TGTGCCAGCAGTCCGACCATGGGGAGCGGGGTTCACACCGGGGAGCTGTTTTTT | CASSPTMGSGVHTGELFF
TRBJ2-7 | TRBV7-9 | - | 12 | - | TGTGCCAGCAGCTTTTCGGGGAACGAGCAGTACTTC | CASSFSGNEQYF
TRBJ2-1 | TRBV5-4 | - | 14 | - | TGTGCCAGCAGCTCGGGACATCGTTACAATGAGCAGTTCTTC | CASSSGHRYNEQFF
TRBJ1-1 | TRBV29-1 | - | 14 | few | TGCAGCGTTGACGGCAGGGCGACGAACACTGAAGCTTTCTTT | CSVDGRATNTEAFF
TRBJ2-2 | TRBV7-9 | - | 19 | - | TGTGCCAGCAGCTTAGGGTCTGCGGTCCAGGAGTCAAACACCGGGGAGCTGTTTTTT | CASSLGSAVQESNTGELFF
TRBJ2-7 | TRBV5-1 | - | 14 | few | TGCGCCAGCAGCTCGCGGGACACCTCCTACGAGCAGTACTTC | CASSSRDTSYEQYF
TRBJ2-5 | TRBV4-1 | - | 17 | few | TGCGCCAGCAGCCATGATACCTTAGCCGGTGGGGCAGAGACCCAGTACTTC | CASSHDTLAGGAETQYF
TRBJ1-4 | TRBV7-2 | - | 17 | - | TGTGCCAGCAGCTTAGCGGGTTGGGGATCAACTAATGAAAAACTGTTTTTT | CASSLAGWGSTNEKLFF
TRBJ1-5 | TRBV24-1 | TRBD1 | 16 | - | TGTGCCACCAGTGAAGGTGACAGGGCGGGCAATCAGCCCCAGCATTTT | CATSEGDRAGNQPQHF
TRBJ2-7 | TRBV6-2/TRBV6-3 | - | 11 | few | TGTGCCAGCAGTTATTTCGACGAGCAGTACTTC | CASSYFDEQYF
TRBJ2-3 | TRBV27 | TRBD2 | 15 | few | TGTGCCAGCACCCTGAACTGGCGGGGGGTAGATACGCAGTATTTT | CASTLNWRGVDTQYF
TRBJ1-1 | TRBV29-1 | - | 13 | few | TGCAGCGCCGGCCTACAGGAGAACACTGAAGCTTTCTTT | CSAGLQENTEAFF
TRBJ2-2 | TRBV2 | - | 11 | - | TGTGCCAGCCACAAGGGCGGGGAGCTGTTTTTT | CASHKGGELFF
TRBJ2-7 | TRBV7-9 | - | 15 | - | TGTGCCAGCAGCCTCTCCCGTCAGGGAGCCTACGAGCAGTACTTC | CASSLSRQGAYEQYF
TRBJ2-1 | TRBV7-2 | TRBD2 | 15 | - | TGTGCCAGCAGCGGAGGACTAGCGGGAGCGTATGAGCAGTTCTTC | CASSGGLAGAYEQFF
TRBJ2-7 | TRBV5-1 | - | 15 | - | TGCGCCAGCAGCTTGGATCCCTACAGCTCCTACGAGCAGTACTTC | CASSLDPYSSYEQYF
TRBJ2-5 | TRBV7-6 | - | 14 | - | TGTGCCAGCAGCTTAGGGGGAAGCCAGAAGACCCAGTACTTC | CASSLGGSQKTQYF
TRBJ2-3 | TRBV24-1 | - | 14 | few | TGTGCCTTCCCGGGGGTGTCGCACACAGATACGCAGTATTTT | CAFPGVSHTDTQYF
TRBJ2-7 | TRBV10-3 | - | 10 | - | TGTGCCACGGGGGCCGGGCAGCAGTACTTC | CATGAGQQYF
TRBJ2-5 | TRBV7-2 | - | 12 | - | TGTGCCAGCAGCTTCGGAGGGGGGGACCAGTACTTC | CASSFGGGDQYF
TRBJ2-7 | TRBV6-6 | - | 14 | - | TGTGCCAGCACCTCCCCACAGACACCGGACGAGCAGTACTTC | CASTSPQTPDEQYF
TRBJ2-3 | TRBV5-6 | - | 17 | few | TGTGCCAGCAGCTTGGCCTTGACAGGCCTCGGATCAGATACGCAGTATTTT | CASSLALTGLGSDTQYF
TRBJ2-3 | TRBV5-1 | TRBD2 | 16 | - | TGCGCCAGCAGCTTGGAAGCGGGGGGCTTCACAGATACGCAGTATTTT | CASSLEAGGFTDTQYF
TRBJ2-7 | TRBV10-3 | TRBD1 | 14 | few | TGTGCCATCAGGGGACAGGGGGCGGGGTACGAGCAGTACTTC | CAIRGQGAGYEQYF
TRBJ2-5 | TRBV13 | TRBD2 | 16 | - | TGTGCCAGCAGCCGTACTAGCGGGAGAGGGCAAGAGACCCAGTACTTC | CASSRTSGRGQETQYF
TRBJ2-7 | TRBV20-1 | TRBD2 | 16 | few | TGCAGTGCTAGAGATCCACTAGCGGGGGGCAGCTACGAGCAGTACTTC | CSARDPLAGGSYEQYF
TRBJ2-7 | TRBV18 | TRBD2 | 17 | few | TGTGCCAGCTCACCACCCGTTGGGACTAGCGGGAGCTACGAGCAGTACTTC | CASSPPVGTSGSYEQYF
TRBJ2-2 | TRBV9 | - | 15 | few | TGTGCCAGCAGCGTAGACAGGTCACCCACCGGGGAGCTGTTTTTT | CASSVDRSPTGELFF
TRBJ2-7 | TRBV19 | TRBD2 | 15 | - | TGTGCCAGTAGTATAAGCGGGGCGAACTCCTACGAGCAGTACTTC | CASSISGANSYEQYF
TRBJ2-1 | TRBV7-2 | - | 15 | few | TGTGCCAGCAGCCCTCGACCGGGGACGTACAATGAGCAGTTCTTC | CASSPRPGTYNEQFF
TRBJ2-1 | TRBV24-1 | - | 17 | - | TGTGCCACCAGTGATTTTCAGGGGGGCAGTAGAAAATATGAGCAGTTCTTC | CATSDFQGGSRKYEQFF
TRBJ2-5 | TRBV5-1 | TRBD2 | 15 | - | TGCGCCAGCAGCTCCGGGACTAGCGGACAAGAGACCCAGTACTTC | CASSSGTSGQETQYF
TRBJ2-1 | TRBV6-2/TRBV6-3 | - | 16 | - | TGTGCCAGCAGCCAACCCCCCCGGGGGAACCGTGACGAGCAGTTCTTC | CASSQPPRGNRDEQFF
TRBJ1-5 | TRBV7-8 | - | 13 | - | TGTGCCAGCGGAGACAGTAGCAATCAGCCCCAGCATTTT | CASGDSSNQPQHF
TRBJ2-7 | TRBV30 | - | 12 | - | TGTGCCTGGAGTGGGACTCCGTACGAGCAGTACTTC | CAWSGTPYEQYF
TRBJ2-7 | TRBV2 | TRBD1 | 13 | few | TGTGCCAGCAGTGAGAGGCAGGGGGCAGAACAGTACTTC | CASSERQGAEQYF
TRBJ1-2 | TRBV6-5 | - | 14 | few | TGTGCCAGCAGTTACGGGGAGGGTGGCTATGGCTACACCTTC | CASSYGEGGYGYTF
TRBJ1-6 | TRBV2 | TRBD1 | 14 | few | TGTGCCAGCAGTGAACAGGGGGCCGGTTCACCCCTCCACTTT | CASSEQGAGSPLHF
TRBJ2-3 | TRBV7-6 | TRBD2 | 15 | few | TGTGCCAGCAGCTTTAGCGGGGGGGCCGAAGATACGCAGTATTTT | CASSFSGGAEDTQYF
TRBJ1-5 | TRBV20-1 | TRBD1 | 16 | once | TGCAGTGCTAGAGCGACAGGGGTCTACGACAATCAGCCCCAGCATTTT | CSARATGVYDNQPQHF
TRBJ1-1 | TRBV15 | - | 13 | - | TGTGCCACCAGCAGTCGTGGGAACACTGAAGCTTTCTTT | CATSSRGNTEAFF